A selection of T cell receptor beta chains follows, all from one sample in a study of cytomegalovirus exposure and HLA in healthy donors. The data were produced by immunoSEQ multiplex PCR, yet TCRdb's version contains in-frame clones alone and is incomplete. The table records hundreds of thousands of clones, less than 85% of them present only once. Material for sequencing was PBMCs. The source of these receptors is a man aged 18 to 30 in good health and CMV-seronegative. Each CDR3 is given with its conserved first and last residue. D genes are given only for firm matches. A clone size is listed for some rows: how often the clone was seen (once, few, many), or a class if it is expanded.

TRBJ1-2	TRBV28	-	-	CASEDSGYGYTF	TGTGCCAGCGAGGACAGTGGGTATGGCTACACCTTC
TRBJ2-7	TRBV28	-	-	CASIAPINSGYEQYF	TGTGCCAGCATAGCCCCCATCAACAGCGGATACGAGCAGTACTTC
TRBJ1-1	TRBV7-2	-	-	CASSLWTAEAFF	TGTGCCAGCAGCTTGTGGACAGCTGAAGCTTTCTTT
TRBJ1-3	TRBV9	-	-	CASSVGHLSGNTIYF	TGTGCCAGCAGCGTGGGACACCTCTCTGGAAACACCATATATTTT
TRBJ2-5	TRBV7-6	-	TRBD2	CASSVGTSYQEGETQYF	TGTGCCAGCAGCGTTGGGACTAGCTATCAGGAAGGGGAGACCCAGTACTTC
TRBJ1-6	TRBV18	-	-	CASSPSGHNSPLHF	TGTGCCAGCTCACCATCAGGTCATAATTCACCCCTCCACTTT
TRBJ2-7	TRBV7-2	-	-	CASSKRQNYEQYF	TGTGCCAGCAGCAAACGACAGAACTACGAGCAGTACTTC
TRBJ2-1	TRBV2	-	TRBD2	CASRPGTSASYGIYNEQFF	TGTGCCAGCAGGCCCGGGACTAGCGCCTCCTACGGGATTTACAATGAGCAGTTCTTC
TRBJ2-7	TRBV5-1	-	TRBD1	CASSPGQGTSYEQYF	TGCGCCAGTTCACCGGGACAGGGGACCTCCTACGAGCAGTACTTC
TRBJ2-2	TRBV6-1	many	TRBD2	CASSAGTSDTGELFF	TGTGCCAGCAGTGCCGGGACTAGCGACACCGGGGAGCTGTTTTTT
TRBJ2-1	TRBV5-5	-	-	CASSLEGSSYNEQFF	TGTGCCAGCAGCTTGGAGGGGTCCTCCTACAATGAGCAGTTCTTC
TRBJ1-2	TRBV30	-	TRBD1	CAWRLTGAQPYGYTF	TGTGCCTGGAGATTGACAGGGGCTCAGCCATATGGCTACACCTTC
TRBJ2-5	TRBV10-3	-	-	CAIRGGETQYF	TGTGCCATCAGGGGGGGAGAGACCCAGTACTTC
TRBJ1-1	TRBV5-1	-	-	CASSLDLSGAEAFF	TGCGCCAGCAGCTTGGACTTAAGCGGGGCTGAAGCTTTCTTT
TRBJ1-1	TRBV11-2	-	-	CASSLDQGREAFF	TGTGCCAGCAGCTTAGATCAGGGGAGAGAAGCTTTCTTT
TRBJ1-2	TRBV19	few	-	CASSMGGLYYGYTF	TGTGCCAGTAGTATGGGGGGGCTCTACTATGGCTACACCTTC
TRBJ2-1	TRBV9	-	TRBD2	CASARAGGEYNEQFF	TGTGCCAGCGCTAGGGCGGGAGGGGAATACAATGAGCAGTTCTTC
TRBJ2-3	TRBV7-3	-	-	CASSLTRGGYDTQYF	TGTGCCAGCAGCTTAACGAGGGGGGGCTACGATACGCAGTATTTT
TRBJ2-7	TRBV27	-	-	CASSAGPPLEQYF	TGTGCCAGCAGCGCGGGCCCCCCCCTCGAGCAGTACTTC
TRBJ2-3	TRBV4-2	-	TRBD2	CASSQGSGMLDTQYF	TGTGCCAGCAGCCAAGGTAGCGGGATGTTGGATACGCAGTATTTT
TRBJ2-1	TRBV4-1	-	TRBD2	CASSSSSLISGRVINEQFF	TGCGCCAGCAGCTCCTCTTCCCTCATTAGCGGGAGGGTCATCAATGAGCAGTTCTTC
TRBJ1-1	TRBV9	-	TRBD1	CASSVAPGGAQTEAFF	TGTGCCAGCAGCGTAGCCCCAGGGGGCGCACAGACTGAAGCTTTCTTT
TRBJ1-1	TRBV5-1	-	TRBD1	CASSLGPTGGADTEAFF	TGCGCCAGCAGCTTGGGACCGACAGGGGGCGCGGACACTGAAGCTTTCTTT
TRBJ1-1	TRBV18	-	TRBD1	CASSPMTGYYEAFF	TGTGCCAGCTCACCGATGACAGGGTACTACGAAGCTTTCTTT
TRBJ2-1	TRBV10-2	-	TRBD2	CASSELAGGINEQFF	TGCGCCAGCAGTGAATTGGCGGGAGGGATCAATGAGCAGTTCTTC
TRBJ1-1	TRBV30	-	TRBD1	CAWSSGQGNTEAFF	TGTGCCTGGAGCTCTGGACAGGGCAACACTGAAGCTTTCTTT
TRBJ1-1	TRBV6-1	-	-	CASRYRENTEAFF	TGTGCCAGCAGATACAGGGAGAACACTGAAGCTTTCTTT
TRBJ2-7	TRBV2	-	TRBD1	CASTGQAYEQYF	TGTGCCAGCACGGGACAGGCCTACGAGCAGTACTTC
TRBJ2-1	TRBV7-9	few	TRBD2	CASSRPGGLASSYNEQFF	TGTGCCAGCAGCCGCCCCGGGGGACTAGCGAGCTCCTACAATGAGCAGTTCTTC
TRBJ2-5	TRBV7-9	-	TRBD2	CASSGASGGEYF	TGTGCCAGCAGCGGCGCGTCGGGAGGCGAGTACTTC
TRBJ1-2	TRBV12-5	-	TRBD1	CASGLQGAPYGYTF	TGTGCTAGTGGTTTGCAGGGGGCGCCTTATGGCTACACCTTC
TRBJ2-1	TRBV7-9	-	TRBD2	CASSPPGLAGVNEQFF	TGTGCCAGCAGCCCACCGGGACTAGCGGGAGTGAATGAGCAGTTCTTC
TRBJ2-7	TRBV2	-	-	CASSFQGHEQYF	TGTGCCAGCAGTTTTCAGGGCCACGAGCAGTACTTC
TRBJ2-1	TRBV7-2	-	-	CASSSGLGGGNEQFF	TGTGCCAGCAGCTCCGGACTAGGGGGAGGTAATGAGCAGTTCTTC
TRBJ1-2	TRBV19	-	TRBD1	CASTPSNRDRRGGYTF	TGTGCCAGTACCCCGAGTAACAGGGACAGGAGAGGTGGCTACACCTTC
TRBJ2-3	TRBV5-1	-	TRBD1	CASSGDRGPAGRDTQYF	TGCGCCAGCAGCGGGGACAGGGGTCCCGCCGGACGAGATACGCAGTATTTT
TRBJ2-5	TRBV4-1	few	-	CASSQPTKLQETQYF	TGCGCCAGCAGCCAACCGACTAAGCTACAAGAGACCCAGTACTTC
TRBJ2-2	TRBV7-8	-	TRBD2	CASSNGLGGVGELFF	TGTGCCAGCAGCAACGGACTAGGAGGGGTCGGGGAGCTGTTTTTT
TRBJ2-1	TRBV28	-	TRBD2	CASRCETTGRAGERDEQFF	TGTGCCAGCAGATGCGAAACCACCGGGAGGGCGGGAGAGAGGGATGAGCAGTTCTTC
TRBJ2-2	TRBV7-8	-	TRBD1	CASSKQGVSGELFF	TGTGCCAGCAGCAAACAGGGGGTATCCGGGGAGCTGTTTTTT
TRBJ1-1	TRBV6-6	-	TRBD1	CASSYPGGELTEAFF	TGTGCCAGCAGTTACCCAGGGGGCGAATTGACTGAAGCTTTCTTT
TRBJ2-1	TRBV19	-	TRBD2	CASVTSGTPEGQFF	TGTGCCAGTGTGACTAGCGGGACACCCGAGGGGCAGTTCTTC
TRBJ1-4	TRBV28	-	-	CASSLLAGEGEKLFF	TGTGCCAGCAGTTTGTTGGCAGGGGAGGGCGAAAAACTGTTTTTT
TRBJ2-2	TRBV2	-	-	CASSDQAGLNTGELFF	TGTGCCAGCAGTGACCAAGCGGGTCTGAACACCGGGGAGCTGTTTTTT
TRBJ2-7	TRBV5-1	-	-	CASSLPGGGGEQYF	TGCGCCAGCAGCTTGCCAGGCGGGGGCGGCGAGCAGTACTTC
TRBJ2-1	TRBV4-2	-	TRBD2	CASSPKGGGSNYNEQFF	TGTGCCAGCAGCCCGAAGGGAGGCGGGAGTAATTACAATGAGCAGTTCTTC
TRBJ1-2	TRBV6-5	once	TRBD1	CASRPTGLFGYTF	TGTGCCAGCAGACCGACAGGGCTCTTTGGCTACACCTTC
TRBJ2-2	TRBV11-2	once	-	CASSLSVNTGELFF	TGTGCCAGCAGCTTATCGGTGAACACCGGGGAGCTGTTTTTT
TRBJ2-2	TRBV4-2	-	TRBD2	CASSLKSIAGVGNTGELFF	TGTGCCAGCAGCCTGAAATCGATAGCGGGAGTCGGGAACACCGGGGAGCTGTTTTTT
TRBJ1-6	TRBV29-1	few	-	CSVGSAYNSPLHF	TGCAGCGTCGGTTCGGCCTATAATTCACCCCTCCACTTT
TRBJ1-2	TRBV9	few	-	CASSAQGNYGYTF	TGTGCCAGCAGCGCACAGGGAAACTATGGCTACACCTTC
TRBJ2-7	TRBV10-1	-	TRBD1	CASSGSTGGSYEQYF	TGCGCCAGCAGTGGTTCGACAGGGGGATCCTACGAGCAGTACTTC
TRBJ2-7	TRBV5-1	few	-	CASSPLGQVTYEQYF	TGCGCCAGCAGTCCACTCGGCCAGGTCACCTACGAGCAGTACTTC
TRBJ2-2	TRBV7-3	-	-	CASSFGGGTGELFF	TGTGCCAGCAGCTTCGGGGGTGGCACCGGGGAGCTGTTTTTT